A selection of T cell receptor beta chains follows, all from one sample in a study of vaccination effects on CD4 cells after COVID-19. Antigens of these TCRs are unknown. Generated by immunoSEQ multiplex PCR, the TCRdb table keeps only in-frame clones and is missing some. This sample has 35,000 to 45,000 clones, with more than 65% found just once. The input for sequencing was CD4+ T cells from PBMCs cultured without peptide, taken after COVID-19 vaccination. The source is a human donor who had a prior SARS-CoV-2 infection. Each CDR3 is given with its conserved first and last residue. The D gene is left open where the match is weak. Part of the rows lack a size; the others show once, few, many or a class for expanded clones.

cdr3_aa: CASSLDSYNEQFF
cdr3_nt: TGTGCCAGCAGCTTGGACAGTTACAATGAGCAGTTCTTC
clone_size: -
j_call: TRBJ2-1
d_call: -
cdr3_length: 13
v_call: TRBV5-4

cdr3_aa: CASSQGDTQETQYF
cdr3_nt: TGTGCCAGCAGCCAGGGGGATACACAAGAGACCCAGTACTTC
clone_size: -
j_call: TRBJ2-5
d_call: -
cdr3_length: 14
v_call: TRBV4-2

cdr3_aa: CASSRGVRVAPIETQYF
cdr3_nt: TGCGCCAGCAGCCGCGGGGTTCGGGTAGCGCCGATAGAGACCCAGTACTTC
clone_size: -
j_call: TRBJ2-5
d_call: -
cdr3_length: 17
v_call: TRBV5-1

cdr3_aa: CASSWSTGELFF
cdr3_nt: TGCGCCAGCAGCTGGAGCACCGGGGAGCTGTTTTTT
clone_size: -
j_call: TRBJ2-2
d_call: -
cdr3_length: 12
v_call: TRBV4-1

cdr3_aa: CASSLYVVGWDTEAFF
cdr3_nt: TGTGCCAGCAGCTTATATGTAGTAGGGTGGGACACTGAAGCTTTCTTT
clone_size: -
j_call: TRBJ1-1
d_call: -
cdr3_length: 16
v_call: TRBV7-9

cdr3_aa: CAWRNGGTDTQYF
cdr3_nt: TGTGCCTGGAGAAACGGTGGCACAGATACGCAGTATTTT
clone_size: -
j_call: TRBJ2-3
d_call: -
cdr3_length: 13
v_call: TRBV30

cdr3_aa: CASSQDLSSGIRGETQYF
cdr3_nt: TGTGCCAGCAGCCAAGATCTTTCTAGCGGGATTAGGGGGGAGACCCAGTACTTC
clone_size: -
j_call: TRBJ2-5
d_call: TRBD2
cdr3_length: 18
v_call: TRBV3-1/TRBV3-2

cdr3_aa: CASSPRVASYNEQFF
cdr3_nt: TGTGCCAGCAGCCCCCGCGTCGCTTCCTACAATGAGCAGTTCTTC
clone_size: -
j_call: TRBJ2-1
d_call: -
cdr3_length: 15
v_call: TRBV9

cdr3_aa: CASSLGGSTEAFF
cdr3_nt: TGTGCCAGCAGCTTGGGTGGCAGCACTGAAGCTTTCTTT
clone_size: -
j_call: TRBJ1-1
d_call: -
cdr3_length: 13
v_call: TRBV5-4

cdr3_aa: CASSSQEYGYTF
cdr3_nt: TGTGCCAGCAGTTCCCAGGAATATGGCTACACCTTC
clone_size: -
j_call: TRBJ1-2
d_call: -
cdr3_length: 12
v_call: TRBV6-6

cdr3_aa: CASSQAGRAYEQYF
cdr3_nt: TGTGCCAGCAGCCAAGCGGGTAGGGCCTACGAGCAGTACTTC
clone_size: -
j_call: TRBJ2-7
d_call: -
cdr3_length: 14
v_call: TRBV4-2

cdr3_aa: CATRTSGRGQSGELFF
cdr3_nt: TGTGCCACCAGGACTAGCGGGAGGGGTCAGTCCGGGGAGCTGTTTTTT
clone_size: -
j_call: TRBJ2-2
d_call: TRBD2
cdr3_length: 16
v_call: TRBV24-1

cdr3_aa: CASSMTGGAEQYF
cdr3_nt: TGTGCCAGCAGCATGACAGGGGGGGCCGAGCAGTACTTC
clone_size: few
j_call: TRBJ2-7
d_call: TRBD1
cdr3_length: 13
v_call: TRBV27

cdr3_aa: CASRTQGRDNSPLHF
cdr3_nt: TGTGCCAGCAGGACACAGGGTCGGGATAATTCACCCCTCCACTTT
clone_size: -
j_call: TRBJ1-6
d_call: -
cdr3_length: 15
v_call: TRBV6-6

cdr3_aa: CATSDIGANQPQHF
cdr3_nt: TGTGCCACCAGTGATATAGGCGCCAATCAGCCCCAGCATTTT
clone_size: -
j_call: TRBJ1-5
d_call: -
cdr3_length: 14
v_call: TRBV24-1

cdr3_aa: CASSKTGTTWGLDEQFF
cdr3_nt: TGTGCCAGCAGTAAGACCGGGACTACCTGGGGACTGGATGAGCAGTTCTTC
clone_size: -
j_call: TRBJ2-1
d_call: TRBD2
cdr3_length: 17
v_call: TRBV6-2/TRBV6-3

cdr3_aa: CASSYGTGEKLFF
cdr3_nt: TGCGCCAGCAGCTACGGGACTGGAGAAAAACTGTTTTTT
clone_size: few
j_call: TRBJ1-4
d_call: -
cdr3_length: 13
v_call: TRBV5-1